This is a list of T cell receptor beta chains from one sample in a study of blood T cell repertoires in COVID-19. The protocol was immunoSEQ multiplex PCR, while the TCRdb copy is restricted to in-frame clones and leaves out a portion. In the table there are around 160,000 clones, around 84% of which are singletons. Sequences were obtained from peripheral blood. The receptors originated from a human donor in a cohort sampled during active COVID-19. Each CDR3 is given with its conserved first and last residue. Fields, in order: V gene, clone size, D gene, J gene, CDR3 protein, CDR3 DNA. A D gene is named only where the DNA matches it firmly. Size is stated for part of the rows, as once, few or many counts, or as a class when the clone is expanded.

>TRBV4-2|.|.|TRBJ2-3
CASSQSISDTQYF
TGTGCCAGCAGCCAGAGCATCTCAGATACGCAGTATTTT
>TRBV19|many|.|TRBJ1-5
CASSLTGGGNQPQHF
TGTGCCAGTAGTTTGACAGGAGGTGGCAATCAGCCCCAGCATTTT
>TRBV10-3|.|.|TRBJ1-6
CAISGRSQADNSPLHF
TGTGCCATCAGCGGCCGGTCACAGGCCGATAATTCACCCCTCCACTTT
>TRBV10-3|few|.|TRBJ1-1
CAISSPRDTEAFF
TGTGCCATCAGTAGCCCCCGAGACACTGAAGCTTTCTTT
>TRBV5-1|.|TRBD1|TRBJ1-1
CASSLGGQGGTEAFF
TGCGCCAGCAGCTTGGGGGGACAGGGTGGCACTGAAGCTTTCTTT
>TRBV25-1|.|TRBD1|TRBJ1-2
CASSRDRAYGYTF
TGTGCCAGCAGCCGAGACAGGGCCTATGGCTACACCTTC
>TRBV28|.|.|TRBJ2-2
CATRGRATGELFF
TGTGCCACCCGCGGCAGGGCCACCGGGGAGCTGTTTTTT
>TRBV6-6|.|TRBD1|TRBJ1-1
CASSLRQGNTEAFF
TGTGCCAGCAGTTTAAGACAGGGGAACACTGAAGCTTTCTTT
>TRBV21-1|.|.|TRBJ2-5
CASSGGTDRQETQYF
TGTGCCAGCAGCGGGGGGACGGACCGTCAAGAGACCCAGTACTTC
>TRBV11-2|.|.|TRBJ1-1
CASSSTAMNTEAFF
TGTGCCAGCAGCTCAACAGCTATGAACACTGAAGCTTTCTTT
>TRBV4-3|.|.|TRBJ2-5
CASSQASPGAQETQYF
TGCGCCAGCAGCCAAGCGAGCCCTGGGGCCCAAGAGACCCAGTACTTC
>TRBV5-6|many|TRBD1|TRBJ2-1
CASSLGQGNEQFF
TGTGCCAGCAGCTTGGGACAGGGGAATGAGCAGTTCTTC
>TRBV11-3|once|.|TRBJ1-2
CASRSGGNNPWDGYTF
TGTGCCAGCAGATCCGGGGGAAACAATCCCTGGGATGGCTACACCTTC
>TRBV4-3|.|TRBD1|TRBJ1-1
CASSQGGGGEAFF
TGCGCCAGCAGCCAAGGAGGGGGCGGTGAAGCTTTCTTT
>TRBV19|few|TRBD1|TRBJ1-3
CASSTAVGQGNTIYF
TGTGCCAGTAGTACCGCCGTGGGACAGGGGAACACCATATATTTT
>TRBV28|many|.|TRBJ1-4
CASNRGNEKLFF
TGTGCCAGCAACCGCGGGAATGAAAAACTGTTTTTT
>TRBV19|.|.|TRBJ1-1
CASSMAGTEAFF
TGTGCCAGTAGTATGGCTGGCACTGAAGCTTTCTTT
>TRBV27|.|.|TRBJ1-2
CASSLSRHNYGYTF
TGTGCCAGCAGTTTATCGAGACATAACTATGGCTACACCTTC
>TRBV5-1|.|TRBD2|TRBJ2-3
CASSPERGVTDTQYF
TGCGCCAGCAGCCCCGAGCGGGGTGTCACAGATACGCAGTATTTT
>TRBV28|.|.|TRBJ1-5
CASSFSRDMQPQHF
TGTGCCAGCAGTTTCTCCAGGGATATGCAGCCCCAGCATTTT
>TRBV6-5|.|TRBD1|TRBJ1-6
CASSYAGTVNSPLHF
TGTGCCAGCAGTTACGCCGGGACAGTTAATTCACCCCTCCACTTT
>TRBV14|.|TRBD1|TRBJ1-6
CASSQIAGGYNSPLHF
TGTGCCAGCAGCCAAATCGCAGGGGGGTATAATTCACCCCTCCACTTT
>TRBV7-9|.|.|TRBJ2-5
CASSKDRSGETQYF
TGTGCCAGCAGCAAGGACCGGAGCGGGGAGACCCAGTACTTC
>TRBV7-9|.|TRBD1|TRBJ1-3
CASSFPAGQGLYSGNTIYF
TGTGCCAGCAGCTTCCCCGCGGGACAGGGGCTCTACTCTGGAAACACCATATATTTT
>TRBV15|.|.|TRBJ2-2
CATGDGTAAGELFF
TGTGCCACTGGGGACGGGACTGCGGCCGGGGAGCTGTTTTTT
>TRBV18|few|TRBD1|TRBJ2-7
CASSPRGLSRYEQYF
TGTGCCAGCTCACCAAGGGGGCTCTCCCGCTACGAGCAGTACTTC
>TRBV6-2/TRBV6-3|.|.|TRBJ1-2
CASSALQGSGYTF
TGTGCCAGCAGTGCATTACAGGGAAGCGGCTACACCTTC
>TRBV7-2|.|.|TRBJ1-2
CASSFPSVTHAGYTF
TGTGCCAGCAGCTTCCCGTCGGTAACCCACGCTGGCTACACCTTC
>TRBV2|once|.|TRBJ1-1
CASSENRWNTEAFF
TGTGCCAGCAGTGAAAACAGGTGGAACACTGAAGCTTTCTTT
>TRBV6-5|.|TRBD2|TRBJ2-5
CASRERGALGEPQYF
TGTGCCAGCAGGGAGCGGGGGGCCCTAGGGGAGCCCCAGTACTTC
>TRBV19|few|TRBD1|TRBJ1-2
CASRGTGGNYGYTF
TGTGCCAGTAGGGGGACAGGGGGAAACTATGGCTACACCTTC
>TRBV18|.|TRBD1|TRBJ2-7
CASSPPGQQRGEQYF
TGTGCCAGCTCACCACCGGGACAGCAGAGGGGCGAGCAGTACTTC
>TRBV5-1|.|.|TRBJ2-7
CASSSVSRGLSEQYF
TGCGCCAGCAGCTCAGTCTCGCGGGGACTTAGCGAGCAGTACTTC
>TRBV7-2|.|TRBD1|TRBJ1-5
CASSSLTGLGQPQHF
TGTGCCAGCAGCTCCCTGACAGGGCTCGGGCAGCCCCAGCATTTT
>TRBV6-5|.|.|TRBJ2-7
CASSFQIPSYEQYF
TGTGCCAGCAGTTTCCAAATTCCCTCCTACGAGCAGTACTTC
>TRBV29-1|.|.|TRBJ1-5
CSVGNTGQPQHF
TGCAGCGTTGGAAATACCGGTCAACCCCAGCATTTT
>TRBV27|.|TRBD1|TRBJ1-5
CASTPGQGSNQPQHF
TGTGCCAGCACTCCGGGACAGGGGAGCAATCAGCCCCAGCATTTT
>TRBV28|.|.|TRBJ2-3
CASSLGALVTSLSSTDTQYF
TGTGCCAGCAGTTTGGGGGCCTTAGTGACTAGCCTCTCTAGCACAGATACGCAGTATTTT
>TRBV11-2|.|.|TRBJ1-2
CASSFGEIPGYTF
TGTGCCAGCAGCTTCGGGGAGATCCCGGGCTACACCTTC
>TRBV15|.|.|TRBJ1-1
CATSRDTGRTNTEAFF
TGTGCCACCAGCAGAGATACAGGGCGGACGAACACTGAAGCTTTCTTT